A single sample gave rise to the 7 T cell receptor beta chains below, sequenced in a study of immune evolution from preneoplasia to lung adenocarcinoma. The assay was immunoSEQ multiplex PCR, and TCRdb's table has in-frame clones only and misses some. The sample includes roughly 9,000 clones, over 75% seen only once; the top ten take 6.5% to 9.5%. The specimen sequenced was FFPE minimally invasive lung adenocarcinoma tissue. The receptors shown here come from an older donor with lung adenocarcinoma.

This sequence joins TRBV19 and TRBJ1-5; 8 bases line up with TRBD1. CDR1 is LNHDA, CDR2 SQIVND, per germline (reference sequence). The junction had 8 bases not matched to a gene; V was cut back by 4 bases and J by 6 bases. CDR3 length: 15 amino acids. The CDR3 region has the DNA TGTGCCAGTAGTAGAACTCAGGGGGCAGGTCAGCCCCAGCATTTT. Its translation is CASSRTQGAGQPQHF.

The rearrangement uses TRBV5-4 and TRBJ1-1, with D unclear. Trimming pared 0 bases from V and 2 bases from J, leaving 5 bases between. The CDR3 runs to 13 residues. Germline CDR1 SGHNT, CDR2 YYREEE (reference sequence). The CDR3 region is CASSLEENTEAFF. As DNA, the CDR3 is TGTGCCAGCAGCTTGGAAGAAAACACTGAAGCTTTCTTT. The full variable domain, rest sourced from reference TRBV5-4 and TRBJ1-1, is ETGVTQSPTHLIKTRGQQVTLRCSSQSGHNTVSWYQQALGQGPQFIFQYYREEENGRGNFPPRFSGLQFPNYSSELNVNALELDDSALYLCASSLEENTEAFFGQGTRLTVV.

The chain links TRBV11-2 to TRBJ1-2; no clear D gene. V lost 0 bases, J lost 12 bases, and 14 bases lay in between. The CDR3 loop spans 13 amino acids. The V gene's germline CDR1 is SGHAT and CDR2 FQNNGV. The CDR3 reads CASSLEAEAPHTF. The CDR3 DNA sequence: TGTGCCAGCAGCTTAGAGGCTGAGGCACCGCACACCTTC.

The chain is built from TRBV4-1 and TRBJ2-3; 11 bases match TRBD2. Germline values: CDR1 MGHRA, CDR2 YSYEKL. With V trimmed by 0 bases and J by 3 bases, 8 bases remained unmatched. The CDR3 has 18 amino acids. The CDR3 sequence: CASSQDRVAGGRTDTQYF. The DNA for the CDR3 is TGCGCCAGCAGCCAAGATCGAGTAGCGGGAGGGCGGACAGATACGCAGTATTTT.

This clone has just a few counts. This rearrangement joins TRBV5-1 to TRBJ2-7; 12 bases fit TRBD2. The CDR3 has 18 residues. Trimming removed 4 bases from V and 3 bases from J; junction bases left unmatched: 14. Germline V gene sequence: CDR1 SGHRS, CDR2 YFSETQ. Here the CDR3 reads CASSPATATSGRHYEQYF. The CDR3 coding sequence is TGCGCCAGCAGCCCCGCCACCGCGACTAGCGGGAGACACTACGAGCAGTACTTC.

The rearrangement uses TRBV7-2 and TRBJ2-3, with D tentatively TRBD2 (6 bases). Germline assignment: CDR1 SGHTA and CDR2 FQGNSA. CDR3 length: 15 residues. The V end was cut by 3 bases, the J end by 7 bases, with 17 bases between. CDR3 loop: CASSFSPGLGNTQYF. CDR3 nucleotide sequence: TGTGCCAGCAGCTTTTCTCCGGGACTTGGGAATACGCAGTATTTT.

This chain links TRBV18 with TRBJ1-3; D is unresolved. Between the trimmed V and J ends, which lost 0 bases and 4 bases, there was a span of 10 bases. Germline V gene sequence: CDR1 KGHSH, CDR2 LQKENI. The CDR3 extends over 15 amino acids. This chain's CDR3 is CASSPPAVGGNTIYF. The DNA of the CDR3 is TGTGCCAGCTCACCACCGGCCGTGGGAGGAAACACCATATATTTT.